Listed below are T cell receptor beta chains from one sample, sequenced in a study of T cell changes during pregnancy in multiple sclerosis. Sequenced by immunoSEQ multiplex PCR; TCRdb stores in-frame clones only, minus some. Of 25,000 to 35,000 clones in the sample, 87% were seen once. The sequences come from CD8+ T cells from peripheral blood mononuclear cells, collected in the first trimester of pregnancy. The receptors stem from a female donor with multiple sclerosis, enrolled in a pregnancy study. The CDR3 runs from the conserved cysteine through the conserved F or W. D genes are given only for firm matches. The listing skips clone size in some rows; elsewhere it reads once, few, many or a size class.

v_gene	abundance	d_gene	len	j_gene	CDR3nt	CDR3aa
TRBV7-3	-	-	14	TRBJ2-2	TGTGCCAGCAGCTTAGGCCAGGTCGGCGGGGAGCTGTTTTTT	CASSLGQVGGELFF
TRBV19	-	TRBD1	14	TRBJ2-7	TGTGCCAGTAGTGTCGGGACAGGGAACTACGAGCAGTACTTC	CASSVGTGNYEQYF
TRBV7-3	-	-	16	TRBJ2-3	TGTGCCAGCAGCCTCAATCCGGGAGTTAGCACAGATACGCAGTATTTT	CASSLNPGVSTDTQYF
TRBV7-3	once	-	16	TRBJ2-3	TGTGCCAGCAGCTTAAACCCCGGGACAAGTACAGATACGCAGTATTTT	CASSLNPGTSTDTQYF
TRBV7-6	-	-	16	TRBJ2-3	TGTGCCAGCAGCTTGATAGGGCCGGGGGGCCGGGATACGCAGTATTTT	CASSLIGPGGRDTQYF
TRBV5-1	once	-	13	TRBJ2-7	TGCGCCAGCAGCTTGGACAGCATCTACGAGCAGTACTTC	CASSLDSIYEQYF
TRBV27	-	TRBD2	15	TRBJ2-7	TGTGCCAGCAGTCCTGGACTAGCGGGAGAATACGAGCAGTACTTC	CASSPGLAGEYEQYF
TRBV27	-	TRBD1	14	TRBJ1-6	TGTGCCAGCAGTTTATCCCCAGGGGGATCACCCCTCCACTTT	CASSLSPGGSPLHF
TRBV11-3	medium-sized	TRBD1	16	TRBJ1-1	TGTGCCAGCAGCCCAAGAGGGGGCGATCTGAACACTGAAGCTTTCTTT	CASSPRGGDLNTEAFF
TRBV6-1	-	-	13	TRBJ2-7	TGTGCCAGCAGGAGCCCCGGGACCTACGAGCAGTACTTC	CASRSPGTYEQYF
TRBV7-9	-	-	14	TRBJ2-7	TGTGCCAGCAGCCCCGGGACAACGGGTAGCGAGCAGTACTTC	CASSPGTTGSEQYF
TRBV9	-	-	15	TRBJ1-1	TGTGCCAGCAGCGCCGGTGGGGCGGCCGGCACTGAAGCTTTCTTT	CASSAGGAAGTEAFF
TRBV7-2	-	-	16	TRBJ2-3	TGTGCCAGCAGCTTATCGACTGAACTTTACACAGATACGCAGTATTTT	CASSLSTELYTDTQYF
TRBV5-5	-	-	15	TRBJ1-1	TGTGCCAGCAGCTTGGCCGGCAGGGTTTATACTGAAGCTTTCTTT	CASSLAGRVYTEAFF
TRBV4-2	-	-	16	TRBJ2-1	TGTGCCAGCAGCCAATTGGGTTGGGGTAGCGTTGATGAGCAGTTCTTC	CASSQLGWGSVDEQFF
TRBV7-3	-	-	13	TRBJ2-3	TGTGCCAGCAGCTCACTAGGACTCGATACGCAGTATTTT	CASSSLGLDTQYF
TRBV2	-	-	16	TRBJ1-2	TGTGCCAGCAGTGAATTCGGGGGGGGATCTAACTATGGCTACACCTTC	CASSEFGGGSNYGYTF
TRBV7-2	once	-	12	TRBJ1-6	TGTGCCAGCAGCTTACCGAATTCACCCCTCCACTTT	CASSLPNSPLHF
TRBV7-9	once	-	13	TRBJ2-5	TGTGCCAGCAGCTTCCCCCTTAAAGAGACCCAGTACTTC	CASSFPLKETQYF
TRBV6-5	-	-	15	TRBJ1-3	TGTGCCAGCAGTTACTCGGCAGACTCTGGAAACACCATATATTTT	CASSYSADSGNTIYF
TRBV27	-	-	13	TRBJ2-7	TGTGCCAGCAGTTTGGACAGCACCTACGAGCAGTACTTC	CASSLDSTYEQYF
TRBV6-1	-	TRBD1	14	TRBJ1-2	TGTGCCAGCAGTGAAGCGAACAGGGGGGTTGGCTACACCTTC	CASSEANRGVGYTF
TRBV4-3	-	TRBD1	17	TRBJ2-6	TGCGCCAGCAGCCAAGACACAGGGGGCTCTGGGGCCAACGTCCTGACTTTC	CASSQDTGGSGANVLTF
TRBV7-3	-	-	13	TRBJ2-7	TGTGCCAGCAGCTTATCCCATCCGGGCGAGCAGTACTTC	CASSLSHPGEQYF
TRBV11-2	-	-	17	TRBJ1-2	TGTGCCAGCAGGGGGGCGGACCGAACGCTAACTAACTATGGCTACACCTTC	CASRGADRTLTNYGYTF
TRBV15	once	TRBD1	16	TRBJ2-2	TGTGCCACCAGCAGCGCCCGGGACAGGAACACCGGGGAGCTGTTTTTT	CATSSARDRNTGELFF
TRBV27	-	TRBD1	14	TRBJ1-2	TGTGCCAGCAGCCCGGGACAGCCTGGTCCCGGCTACACCTTC	CASSPGQPGPGYTF
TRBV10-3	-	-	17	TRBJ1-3	TGTGCCATCAGTGAAGGAGGGGAAAGTTACTCCGGAAACACCATATATTTT	CAISEGGESYSGNTIYF
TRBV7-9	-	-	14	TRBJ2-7	TGTGCCAGCAGCAAAGCCCTCACCTACTACGAGCAGTACTTC	CASSKALTYYEQYF
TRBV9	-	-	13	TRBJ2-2	TGTGCCAGCAGCGTAGTGGCATCCGGGGAGCTGTTTTTT	CASSVVASGELFF
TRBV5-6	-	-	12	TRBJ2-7	TGTGCCAGCAGCTTGGTAGAGTACGAGCAGTACTTC	CASSLVEYEQYF
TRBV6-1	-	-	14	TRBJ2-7	TGTGCCAGCAGTGATGTCTACAGGGATTACGAGCAGTACTTC	CASSDVYRDYEQYF
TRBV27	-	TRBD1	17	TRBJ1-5	TGTGCCAGCAGGCCGGGACAGGGGGTTTATAGCAATCAGCCCCAGCATTTT	CASRPGQGVYSNQPQHF
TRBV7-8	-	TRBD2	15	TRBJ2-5	TGTGCCAGCAGCTTCACTAGCGGGGGGGGAGAGACCCAGTACTTC	CASSFTSGGGETQYF
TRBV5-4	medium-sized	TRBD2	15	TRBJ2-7	TGTGCCAGCAGCTGGCTGGCGGGGGGGAACTACGAGCAGTACTTC	CASSWLAGGNYEQYF
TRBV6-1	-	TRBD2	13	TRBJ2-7	TGTGCCAGCAGTAGGCCTAGCGGCTACGAGCAGTACTTC	CASSRPSGYEQYF